This TCR beta chain came from a study of cytomegalovirus exposure and HLA in healthy donors. Whole-study findings and limits: It was 150 or so TCR beta chains that were listed as cytomegalovirus-associated.

About this clone itself: Its target is not known.

V lost 3 bases to trimming and J lost 0 bases, with 9 bases between them. The CDR3 consists of 14 residues. Germline-derived CDR1 and CDR2 are MNHEY and SMNVEV (reference sequence). Sequencing was performed with immunoSEQ multiplex PCR; in TCRdb, only in-frame clones are kept and a portion is missing. The data contain roughly 300,000 clones, roughly 90% of them seen just once; the ten biggest clones take up about 0.8%. Source material: PBMCs. The V call is TRBV27, the J call TRBJ2-7; D might be TRBD2 (6 bases). The clonotype was recovered from a woman aged 18-30 years in good health and CMV-seronegative. The CDR3 spells CASSFGTFSYEQYF. The CDR3 nucleotides are TGTGCCAGCAGTTTCGGGACTTTCTCCTACGAGCAGTACTTC.